These 11 T cell receptor beta chains originate from one sample sequenced in a study of PD-L1 blockade in urothelial cancer. Repertoires were generated with immunoSEQ multiplex PCR, while TCRdb's copy carries only in-frame clones and drops some. The data show some 44,000 clones, with 80% seen just once and around 15% held by the top ten. Regarding time point: pretreatment peripheral blood. The specimen was PBMCs, collected around atezolizumab (anti-PD-L1) treatment. These receptors all stem from a man between 60 and 75 years old with urothelial cancer.

As DNA, the CDR3 is TGTGCCAGTAGAAGGTGGCATTCGGCCCCAGGGGAGACCCAGTACTTC. Amino acids: CASRRWHSAPGETQYF. The gene calls are TRBV19 and TRBJ2-5; perhaps TRBD1 as D (5 bases). This CDR3 is 16 amino acids long. Germline V gene sequence: CDR1 LNHDA, CDR2 SQIVND (reference sequence). The V gene lost 6 bases and the J gene lost 5 bases, with 22 bases spanning the gap. The full variable domain, rest sourced from reference TRBV19 and TRBJ2-5, is DGGITQSPKYLFRKEGQNVTLSCEQNLNHDAMYWYRQDPGQGLRLIYYSQIVNDFQKGDIAEGYSVSREKKESFPLTVTSAQKNPTAFYLCASRRWHSAPGETQYFGPGTRLLVL.

The V and J genes are TRBV6-1 and TRBJ2-3, with TRBD1 matching 7 bases. CDR3 length equals 16 residues. Per the germline V gene, CDR1 is MNHNS and CDR2 is SASEGT. V lost 4 bases, J lost 1 base, and 8 bases stayed unmatched. CDR3 DNA: TGTGCCAGCAGTGCGTCCAGGGGGACCGGCACAGATACGCAGTATTTT. Amino acids: CASSASRGTGTDTQYF.

CDR3 loop: CASSLEAGARTDTQYF. CDR3 DNA: TGTGCCAGCAGCTTAGAGGCGGGGGCCCGCACAGATACGCAGTATTTT. The J gene is TRBJ2-3, the V gene TRBV11-2; perhaps TRBD2 as D (7 bases). This CDR3 is 16 amino acids long. V dropped 0 bases and J dropped 1 base, with 11 bases sitting between them. Germline CDR1 is SGHAT and CDR2 is FQNNGV.

J is TRBJ2-7 and V is TRBV5-1, with a weak D call TRBD2 (6 bases). The CDR3 consists of 18 residues. The germline V and J ends were trimmed by 3 bases and 4 bases, with 26 bases remaining between them. Germline CDR1 SGHRS, CDR2 YFSETQ. In DNA form, the CDR3 reads TGCGCCAGCAGCTACTTCGCTACCGCGGGACCAGCCTTATACGAGCAGTACTTC. Protein product: CASSYFATAGPALYEQYF.

The gene calls are TRBV15 and TRBJ1-4; 8 bases align to TRBD1. Per the germline V gene, CDR1 is LNHNV and CDR2 is YYDKDF (reference sequence). The junction had 0 bases not matched to a gene; V was cut back by 0 bases and J by 3 bases. The CDR3 is 15 residues long. The CDR3 is CATSREDRANEKLFF. For the CDR3, the DNA is TGTGCCACCAGCAGAGAGGACAGGGCTAATGAAAAACTGTTTTTT.

The chain carries TRBV9 and TRBJ2-7, with TRBD1 matching over 7 bases. The CDR3 extends over 16 amino acids. CDR1 and CDR2 from the germline V gene are SGDLS and YYNGEE. With V trimmed by 0 bases and J by 2 bases, 8 bases remained unmatched. The CDR3 protein is CASSVASGQTPYEQYF. CDR3 sequence (DNA): TGTGCCAGCAGCGTAGCTTCGGGACAGACTCCCTACGAGCAGTACTTC.

V gene TRBV29-1 combines with J gene TRBJ2-1; TRBD1 agrees at 10 bases. Per germline, CDR1 SQVTM and CDR2 ANQGSEA. The CDR3 extends over 16 amino acids. V shed 1 base and J 2 bases; nucleotides not matched to a gene: 5. The CDR3 region is CSVEGWGQGTYNEQFF. CDR3 in DNA: TGCAGCGTTGAAGGTTGGGGACAGGGGACCTACAATGAGCAGTTCTTC.

This clone appeared a single time. The chain has TRBV12-2 and TRBJ2-7; the tabulated D call, TRBD2, remains unverified against the DNA. TRBV12-2 is given as a pseudogene. The CDR3 loop spans 16 amino acids. The CDR3 nucleotides read TGTGCAAGTCGCTTGCCCGGGGGGCTTAATAACTACGAGCAGTACTTC. Protein sequence: CASRLPGGLNNYEQYF.

V and J are TRBV18 and TRBJ1-4, with D unresolved. The V gene lost 4 bases and the J gene lost 2 bases, with 8 bases spanning the gap. CDR3 size: 14 residues. Germline V CDR1 and CDR2: KGHSH, LQKENI. The CDR3 coding sequence is TGTGCCAGCTCACGGAGGGCGACTAATGAAAAACTGTTTTTT. Amino acids: CASSRRATNEKLFF. The full variable domain, rest sourced from reference TRBV18 and TRBJ1-4, is NAGVMQNPRHLVRRRGQEARLRCSPMKGHSHVYWYRQLPEEGLKFMVYLQKENIIDESGMPKERFSAEFPKEGPSILRIQQVVRGDSAAYFCASSRRATNEKLFFGSGTQLSVL.

The chain combines TRBV7-8 with TRBJ1-5; D call uncertain. Between the trimmed V and J ends, which lost 1 base and 0 bases, there was a span of 13 bases. Looked up from germline, CDR1 is SGHVS and CDR2 is FQNEAQ. The CDR3 covers 17 residues. The CDR3 nucleotides read TGTGCCAGCAGCTTAGAAGGTGCGGGTGCTAGCAATCAGCCCCAGCATTTT. This encodes CASSLEGAGASNQPQHF.

The chain couples TRBV9 to TRBJ2-1; 13 positions match TRBD2. The CDR3 has 15 amino acids. Germline CDR1 is SGDLS and CDR2 is YYNGEE. The V and J ends lost 5 bases and 7 bases, in that order; junction bases with no gene match: 6. The CDR3 loop is CASSGTSGMGNEQFF. CDR3 nucleotides: TGTGCCAGCAGTGGGACTAGCGGGATGGGGAATGAGCAGTTCTTC.